A selection of T cell receptor beta chains follows, all from one sample in a study of T-cell reconstitution after alpha-beta-depleted transplantation in children. MiXCR, applied by TCRdb to the PCR reads, yields one record per CDR3 protein. The sample gives more than 550,000 distinct CDR3 sequences, more than 9% of which show up once; approximately 4.1% is in the top ten. The sample consisted of PBMCs from the stem cell graft donor, taken from the stem cell graft. The source of these receptors is a human donor who donated a stem cell graft to a child with acute myeloid leukemia. The CDR3 runs from the conserved cysteine through the conserved F or W. D genes are given only for firm matches. A row's size may be missing; if present it is once, few, many or a size class.

J gene	V gene	CDR3 length	D gene	clone size	CDR3 DNA	CDR3 protein
TRBJ1-6	TRBV7-3	15	TRBD1	few	TGTGCCAGCAGCTTAAAAGGACAGGGTAATTCACCCCTCCACTTT	CASSLKGQGNSPLHF
TRBJ2-7	TRBV20-1	14	TRBD2	many	TGCAGTGCTCTACCGGGGGGACTGTTATACGAGCAGTACTTC	CSALPGGLLYEQYF
TRBJ2-5	TRBV29-1	16	TRBD2	few	TGCAGCGCCATCCGAGGGCTAGCGGGAGTCCAAGAGACCCAGTACTTC	CSAIRGLAGVQETQYF
TRBJ2-1	TRBV9	14	.	many	TGTGCCAGCAGCGTGGCAGGGTCCTACAATGAGCAGTTCTTC	CASSVAGSYNEQFF
TRBJ2-3	TRBV20-1	14	TRBD2	.	TGCAGTGCTAGGACTAGCGGGAGGACAGATACGCAGTATTTT	CSARTSGRTDTQYF
TRBJ2-5	TRBV4-2	15	TRBD2	.	TGTGCCAGCACCGTGGGGGGAGGGCGTCAAGAGACCCAGTACTTC	CASTVGGGRQETQYF
TRBJ2-1	TRBV7-3	15	TRBD2	.	TGTGCCAGCAGCCCGCGACTAGCGGGGATCAATGAGCAGTTCTTC	CASSPRLAGINEQFF
TRBJ1-5	TRBV7-8	14	.	many	TGTGCCAGCAGCTTAGTTGCCTTAGAACAGCCCCAGCATTTT	CASSLVALEQPQHF
TRBJ1-2	TRBV29-1	10	.	few	TGCAGCGTCCACGACAGTGGCTACACCTTC	CSVHDSGYTF
TRBJ1-5	TRBV5-8	16	.	few	TGTGCCAGCAGTTCGTCCGGGACGGCTAGCAATCAGCCCCAGCATTTT	CASSSSGTASNQPQHF
TRBJ1-1	TRBV12-3/TRBV12-4	17	TRBD1	many	TGTGCCAGCAGTTTAATACAGGGGACAGGCTTTTCCACTGAAGCTTTCTTT	CASSLIQGTGFSTEAFF
TRBJ2-5	TRBV3-1	14	.	few	TGTGCCAGCAGCCATGGGGGCGACGGGGAGACCCAGTACTTC	CASSHGGDGETQYF
TRBJ2-5	TRBV12-3/TRBV12-4	12	.	many	TGTGCCAGCAGCCCCGAACTAGTTTCCCAGTACTTC	CASSPELVSQYF
TRBJ2-2	TRBV29-1	15	TRBD2	few	TGCAGCGTGCTACCGGGAGGAGGGAACACCGGGGAGCTGTTTTTT	CSVLPGGGNTGELFF
TRBJ2-7	TRBV29-1	14	TRBD2	.	TGCAGCGCAACCGGGACTAGCGGGAACTACGAGCAGTACTTC	CSATGTSGNYEQYF
TRBJ1-1	TRBV5-1	16	TRBD1	.	TGCGCCAGCAGCTTGGCCAGGGACAGTCTGAACACTGAAGCTTTCTTT	CASSLARDSLNTEAFF
TRBJ2-4	TRBV20-1	18	.	few	TGCAGTGCTAGAGGAAAGTCGAGAATAGGGCAGTACTCCCACATTCAGTACTTC	CSARGKSRIGQYSHIQYF